A single T cell receptor beta chain is shown here with its context. What it binds is unknown. The sample comes from a study of CD4+ T cells in melanoma. Study-level results: A reported correlation linked neoantigen-specific CD4+ T cells to CD8+, macrophage and B cell function.

Clones were sequenced by immunoSEQ multiplex PCR, and TCRdb holds only the in-frame ones, with some missing. The repertoire holds tens of thousands of clones, 55% to 75% seen once, with under 5.5% in the top ten. Trimming shortened V by 6 bases and J by 5 bases, and 17 bases separated the two germline ends. CDR1 and CDR2 (germline): SGHRS, YFSETQ. This CDR3 comprises 15 residues. The material sequenced was tumor tissue. The source of this sequence is a human donor with melanoma. This chain links TRBV5-1 with TRBJ1-4; a possible D gene is TRBD1 (5 bases). CDR3 DNA: TGCGCCAGCACCCCCGGGGCAGGGCTAAATGAAAAACTGTTTTTT. Protein sequence: CASTPGAGLNEKLFF.